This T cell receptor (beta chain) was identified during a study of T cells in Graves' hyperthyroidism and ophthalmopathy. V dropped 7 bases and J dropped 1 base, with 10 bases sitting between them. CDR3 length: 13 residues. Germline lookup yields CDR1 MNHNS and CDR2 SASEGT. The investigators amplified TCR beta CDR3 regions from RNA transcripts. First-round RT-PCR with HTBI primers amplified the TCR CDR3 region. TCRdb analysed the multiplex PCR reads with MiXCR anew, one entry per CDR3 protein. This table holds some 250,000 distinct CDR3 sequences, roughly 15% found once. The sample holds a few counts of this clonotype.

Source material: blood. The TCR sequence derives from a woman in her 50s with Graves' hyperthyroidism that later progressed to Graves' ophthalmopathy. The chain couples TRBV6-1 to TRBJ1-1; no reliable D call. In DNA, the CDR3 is TGTGCCAGCACCGTGGAGGGGAACACTGAAGCTTTCTTT. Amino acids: CASTVEGNTEAFF.